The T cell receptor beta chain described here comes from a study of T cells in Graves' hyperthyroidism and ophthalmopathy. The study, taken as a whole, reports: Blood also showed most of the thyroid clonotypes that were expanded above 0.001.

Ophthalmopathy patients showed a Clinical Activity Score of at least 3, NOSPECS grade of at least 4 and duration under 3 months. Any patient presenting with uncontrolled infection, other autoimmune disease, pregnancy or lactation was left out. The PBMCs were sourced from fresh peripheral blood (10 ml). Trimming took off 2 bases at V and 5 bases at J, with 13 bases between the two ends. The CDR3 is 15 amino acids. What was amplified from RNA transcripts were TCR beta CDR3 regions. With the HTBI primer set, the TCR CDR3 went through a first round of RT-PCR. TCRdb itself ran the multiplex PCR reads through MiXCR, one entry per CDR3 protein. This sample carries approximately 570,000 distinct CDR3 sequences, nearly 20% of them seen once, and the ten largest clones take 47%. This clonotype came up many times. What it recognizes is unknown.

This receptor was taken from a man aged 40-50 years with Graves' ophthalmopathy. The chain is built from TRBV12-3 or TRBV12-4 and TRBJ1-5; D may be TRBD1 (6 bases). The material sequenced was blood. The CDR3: CASSLWDILDQPQHF. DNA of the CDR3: TGTGCCAGCAGTTTATGGGACATTTTGGATCAGCCCCAGCATTTT.